The 28 T cell receptor beta chains in this list originate from one sample, sequenced in a study of PD-1 blockade in classical Hodgkin lymphoma. Using immunoSEQ multiplex PCR, the repertoire was profiled, and TCRdb retains in-frame clones only, with some absent. The data hold 35,000 to 50,000 clones, with 60% to 80% observed a single time. Time point here: cycle 4 day 1 (C4D1), after five to seven weeks of nivolumab. Each patient's relapse followed autologous stem cell transplantation, and brentuximab vedotin exposure varied. Sequences were derived from peripheral blood mononuclear cells (PBMCs), sampled before the fourth cycle of nivolumab. Receptors were obtained from a human donor with classical Hodgkin lymphoma.

This clone was seen just once. This chain uses TRBV7-9 with TRBJ1-1; D unclear. From germline, CDR1 is SEHNR and CDR2 FQNEAQ (reference sequence). Trimming stripped 4 bases from V and 5 bases from J, with 11 bases between. CDR3 size: 13 residues. CDR3 sequence reads: CASSSYKGTEAFF. The CDR3 nucleotides are TGTGCCAGCAGCTCATACAAGGGAACTGAAGCTTTCTTT.

Sample share makes this clone medium-sized. The rearrangement joins TRBV7-9 to TRBJ1-2; D is uncertain. The CDR3 runs to 14 residues. The V gene lost 5 bases and the J gene lost 5 bases, with 15 bases spanning the gap. CDR1 SEHNR and CDR2 FQNEAQ come from the germline V gene (reference sequence). The CDR3 protein is CASSPIRTDYGYTF. CDR3 DNA sequence: TGTGCCAGCAGCCCAATCAGGACGGATTATGGCTACACCTTC.

The chain is built from TRBV5-1 and TRBJ2-4; 7 bases line up with TRBD2. Germline values: CDR1 SGHRS, CDR2 YFSETQ. The V and J ends lost 4 bases and 12 bases, in that order; junction bases with no gene match: 7. The CDR3 sequence is 12 residues long. The CDR3 here is CASSLAGEGQYF. DNA of the CDR3: TGCGCCAGCAGCCTTGCTGGGGAGGGTCAGTACTTC.

The chain employs TRBV5-1 and TRBJ2-7, with a tentative D call TRBD1 (6 bases). The CDR3 is made up of 13 amino acids. Trimming left V 3 bases short and J 13 bases short, with 20 bases between. The germline V gene has CDR1 SGHRS and CDR2 YFSETQ. For the CDR3, the DNA is TGCGCCAGCAGCTCTAACGAGGCAGGGGTTCCTTACTTC. Its protein is CASSSNEAGVPYF.

The chain has TRBV4-2 and TRBJ2-3; no definite D call. V lost 0 bases to trimming and J lost 1 base, with 14 bases between them. The CDR3 has 17 amino acids. Germline lookup yields CDR1 LGHNA and CDR2 YNFKEQ. CDR3: CASSQDTEQLGTDTQYF. The CDR3 DNA is TGTGCCAGCAGCCAAGACACGGAGCAACTTGGCACAGATACGCAGTATTTT.

The chain employs TRBV7-2 and TRBJ1-5; D gene uncertain. Deletions cut 1 base from V and 9 bases from J, with 7 bases between. The CDR3 length is 12 residues. The germline V gene has CDR1 SGHTA and CDR2 FQGNSA. In nucleotides, the CDR3 is TGTGCCAGCAGCTTAGAGGTCCCGCCCCAGCATTTT. Translating it yields CASSLEVPPQHF.

This chain links TRBV7-9 with TRBJ2-3; D is perhaps TRBD2 (6 bases). The CDR3 sequence is 16 residues long. The V gene lost 5 bases and the J gene lost 2 bases, with 17 bases spanning the gap. The germline CDR1 and CDR2 sequences are SEHNR and FQNEAQ (reference sequence). For the CDR3, the DNA is TGTGCCAGCAGCCAACGGGACTTTTCACCCACAGATACGCAGTATTTT. Residues: CASSQRDFSPTDTQYF. Based on the CDR3 plus reference TRBV7-9 and TRBJ2-3, the full variable domain is DTGVSQNPRHKITKRGQNVTFRCDPISEHNRLYWYRQTLGQGPEFLTYFQNEAQLEKSRLLSDRFSAERPKGSFSTLEIQRTEQGDSAMYLCASSQRDFSPTDTQYFGPGTRLTVL.

The chain recombines TRBV15 with TRBJ1-1; D is unresolved. The CDR3 loop spans 13 amino acids. Germline V gene sequence: CDR1 LNHNV, CDR2 YYDKDF (reference sequence). Trimming stripped 3 bases from V and 3 bases from J, with 8 bases between. The CDR3 DNA reads as TGTGCCACCAGCAGGGCCCCGGACACTGAAGCTTTCTTT. Its translation is CATSRAPDTEAFF.

The V and J genes are TRBV2 and TRBJ2-7, with D unresolved. The CDR3 spans 14 residues. The V end was cut by 7 bases, the J end by 0 bases, with 13 bases between. Germline V CDR1 and CDR2: SNHLY, FYNNEI. The CDR3 here is CASKSALNSYEQYF. The DNA of the CDR3 is TGTGCCAGCAAATCGGCACTTAACTCCTACGAGCAGTACTTC.

The chain couples TRBV19 to TRBJ1-1, with no clear D. CDR1 and CDR2 (germline): LNHDA, SQIVND (reference sequence). This CDR3 spans 14 amino acids. Trimming pared 0 bases from V and 1 base from J, leaving 6 bases between. CDR3 region: CASSIDQQNTEAFF. CDR3 in DNA: TGTGCCAGTAGTATAGATCAGCAGAACACTGAAGCTTTCTTT.

V usage is TRBV9 and J usage is TRBJ2-7, with no clear D. CDR1 and CDR2 from the germline V gene are SGDLS and YYNGEE. The CDR3 spans 13 residues. V lost 0 bases and J 2 bases, leaving 6 bases between the germline ends. CDR3: CASSVDPTYEQYF. The CDR3 coding sequence is TGTGCCAGCAGCGTAGATCCCACCTACGAGCAGTACTTC. Full variable domain (missing parts from reference TRBV9 and TRBJ2-7): DSGVTQTPKHLITATGQRVTLRCSPRSGDLSVYWYQQSLDQGLQFLIQYYNGEERAKGNILERFSAQQFPDLHSELNLSSLELGDSALYFCASSVDPTYEQYFGPGTRLTVT.

This chain joins TRBV4-1 and TRBJ2-3, with TRBD2 as a possible D gene (6 bases). The CDR3 is 18 residues long. V gave up 0 bases and J gave up 6 bases, with 22 bases separating them. Germline V gene sequence: CDR1 MGHRA, CDR2 YSYEKL. CDR3 coding DNA: TGCGCCAGCAGCCAAGAGGGTGGGTTAGCGGCAAGAAGTGATACGCAGTATTTT. It specifies CASSQEGGLAARSDTQYF.

The gene calls are TRBV7-2 and TRBJ1-6; a possible D gene is TRBD1 (5 bases). This CDR3 has 14 amino acids. Germline V CDR1 and CDR2: SGHTA, FQGNSA. Trimming took 3 bases from V and 14 from J, leaving 17 bases between them. CDR3 loop: CASSLRRDVPTLHF. Written as DNA, the CDR3 is TGTGCCAGCAGCTTGCGTCGGGACGTCCCAACCCTCCACTTT.

This sequence joins TRBV7-2 and TRBJ2-7; D not resolved. V lost 4 bases, J lost 2 bases, and 9 bases lay in between. Germline V CDR1 and CDR2: SGHTA, FQGNSA. The CDR3 is 13 amino acids. CDR3 protein: CASSSEVTYEQYF. The CDR3, as DNA: TGTGCCAGCAGCTCCGAGGTAACCTACGAGCAGTACTTC.

The chain employs TRBV27 and TRBJ2-7, with D maybe TRBD2 (6 bases). The V end lost 4 bases, the J end lost 0 bases, and 13 bases lay between the germline ends. CDR3 length: 15 amino acids. The V gene's germline CDR1 is MNHEY and CDR2 SMNVEV (reference sequence). In DNA, the CDR3 is TGTGCCAGCAGTTCCGTGGAGGGGTTCTCCTACGAGCAGTACTTC. Its translation: CASSSVEGFSYEQYF.

This clone was seen a handful of times. The V call is TRBV12-5, the J call TRBJ2-5, with 8 positions matching TRBD2. This CDR3 region has 14 residues. V lost 3 bases to trimming and J lost 1 base; unmatched junction nucleotides: 1. CDR1 is LGHNT, CDR2 FRNRAP, per germline. The chain's CDR3 is CASGFTSGQETQYF. The DNA of the CDR3 is TGTGCTAGTGGTTTTACTAGCGGCCAAGAGACCCAGTACTTC.

This sequence joins TRBV4-3 and TRBJ1-2, with 7 bases aligning to TRBD1. The CDR3 length is 15 residues. Per the germline V gene, CDR1 is LGHNA and CDR2 is YSLEER. J gave up 3 bases and V 0 bases, and 4 bases lay outside the gene matches. CDR3 DNA: TGCGCCAGCAGCCAAGATGGACAGGCGGACTATGGCTACACCTTC. The encoded protein is CASSQDGQADYGYTF.

This chain connects TRBV9 to TRBJ1-1, with D possibly matching TRBD1 (5 bases). This CDR3 is built from 15 residues. CDR1 is SGDLS and CDR2 is YYNGEE in the germline V gene. Trimming cost V 2 bases and J 1 base, with 12 bases left between them. CDR3 bases: TGTGCCAGCAGCGTTGGGACCTCATCGAACACTGAAGCTTTCTTT. Its protein product is CASSVGTSSNTEAFF.

The rearrangement joins TRBV18 to TRBJ1-1, with TRBD1 as a possible D gene (5 bases). Germline V gene sequence: CDR1 KGHSH, CDR2 LQKENI. V dropped 0 bases and J dropped 7 bases, with 12 bases sitting between them. The CDR3 covers 14 residues. The CDR3 here is CASSPPVDGGEAFF. The CDR3 nucleotides read TGTGCCAGCTCACCACCTGTGGATGGGGGTGAAGCTTTCTTT.

The V and J genes are TRBV7-2 and TRBJ1-6; D is ambiguous. This CDR3 comprises 16 residues. V was cut by 1 base and J by 10 bases, with 17 bases left in between. Germline V gene lookup returns CDR1 SGHTA and CDR2 FQGNSA. The CDR3 bases are TGTGCCAGCAGCTTAGAAGGTGAGGGAGGGTACTCACCCCTCCACTTT. Amino acids: CASSLEGEGGYSPLHF.

The V and J genes are TRBV5-1 and TRBJ1-6; D gene ambiguous. Trimming shortened V by 0 bases and J by 10 bases, and 11 bases separated the two germline ends. CDR3 length equals 14 residues. Germline lookup yields CDR1 SGHRS and CDR2 YFSETQ. The CDR3 here is CASSLDSQSSPLHF. The CDR3 DNA sequence: TGCGCCAGCAGCTTGGACAGTCAGTCGTCACCCCTCCACTTT. The whole variable domain, remainder taken from reference TRBV5-1 and TRBJ1-6, is KAGVTQTPRYLIKTRGQQVTLSCSPISGHRSVSWYQQTPGQGLQFLFEYFSETQRNKGNFPGRFSGRQFSNSRSEMNVSTLELGDSALYLCASSLDSQSSPLHFGNGTRLTVT.

The CDR3: CSVERVLSSYNEQFF. DNA for the CDR3: TGCAGCGTTGAAAGGGTCCTGAGCTCCTACAATGAGCAGTTCTTC. This sequence joins TRBV29-1 and TRBJ2-1; no definite D call. V gave up 2 bases and J gave up 0 bases, with 11 bases separating them. The CDR3 is made up of 15 amino acids. CDR1 SQVTM and CDR2 ANQGSEA come from the germline V gene.

The table lists this clone with a few counts. The chain employs TRBV29-1 and TRBJ2-1; TRBD2 matches at 13 bases. The germline CDR1 and CDR2 sequences are SQVTM and ANQGSEA. The CDR3 is 13 residues long. V was pared by 7 bases and J by 7 bases, with 4 bases of the junction left unmatched. CDR3 in amino acids: CSATSGGVNEQFF. The CDR3 DNA reads as TGCAGCGCAACTAGCGGGGGGGTAAATGAGCAGTTCTTC.

The genes are TRBV19 and TRBJ2-3, with TRBD2 matching over 13 bases. The J segment lost 9 bases and the V segment lost 6 bases, leaving 9 bases of the junction unmatched. CDR1 and CDR2 (germline): LNHDA, SQIVND (reference sequence). The CDR3 contains 15 residues. The CDR3 protein is CASSLLAGGPKTQYF. In DNA, the CDR3 is TGTGCCAGTAGCTTACTAGCGGGGGGGCCGAAAACGCAGTATTTT. Full variable domain (missing parts from reference TRBV19 and TRBJ2-3): DGGITQSPKYLFRKEGQNVTLSCEQNLNHDAMYWYRQDPGQGLRLIYYSQIVNDFQKGDIAEGYSVSREKKESFPLTVTSAQKNPTAFYLCASSLLAGGPKTQYFGPGTRLTVL.

This clone occurred once. The gene calls are TRBV7-6 and TRBJ2-7; perhaps TRBD1 as D (6 bases). Germline values: CDR1 SGHVS, CDR2 FNYEAQ. The V gene lost 1 base and the J gene lost 5 bases, with 15 bases spanning the gap. The CDR3 length is 15 residues. This chain's CDR3 is CASSLEGGKVDEQYF. CDR3 nucleotides: TGTGCCAGCAGCTTAGAAGGGGGAAAAGTCGACGAGCAGTACTTC.

The rearrangement joins TRBV6-6 to TRBJ1-2; no reliable D call. Germline values: CDR1 MNHNY, CDR2 SVGAGI (reference sequence). The CDR3 covers 15 residues. V lost 2 bases and J lost 5, with 15 bases in between. The DNA for the CDR3 is TGTGCCAGCAGTTACGGTGGGGATCAGGTATATGGCTACACCTTC. This encodes CASSYGGDQVYGYTF.

The chain has TRBV2 and TRBJ2-1; TRBD1 aligns across 11 bases. Germline CDR1 reads SNHLY; CDR2 reads FYNNEI. The CDR3 consists of 17 residues. The J segment lost 8 bases and the V segment lost 6 bases, leaving 15 bases of the junction unmatched. The CDR3 DNA follows: TGTGCCAGCAGCCGGGACAGGGGGGAATCTGCGTTCGATGAGCAGTTCTTC. Amino acid sequence: CASSRDRGESAFDEQFF. Filled out from reference TRBV2 and TRBJ2-1, the complete variable domain reads EPEVTQTPSHQVTQMGQEVILRCVPISNHLYFYWYRQILGQKVEFLVSFYNNEISEKSEIFDDQFSVERPDGSNFTLKIRSTKLEDSAMYFCASSRDRGESAFDEQFFGPGTRLTVL.

This clone was detected once. J is TRBJ2-2 and V is TRBV5-6; 9 bases are shared with TRBD1. This CDR3 region has 14 residues. Germline V gene lookup returns CDR1 SGHDT and CDR2 YYEEEE. Unmatched junction bases numbered 4, after V lost 2 bases and J lost 8 bases. Here the CDR3 DNA reads TGTGCCAGCAGCTTCGGGACAGGGCTTGGGGAGCTGTTTTTT. This codes for CASSFGTGLGELFF. The whole variable domain, remainder taken from reference TRBV5-6 and TRBJ2-2, is DAGVTQSPTHLIKTRGQQVTLRCSPKSGHDTVSWYQQALGQGPQFIFQYYEEEERQRGNFPDRFSGHQFPNYSSELNVNALLLGDSALYLCASSFGTGLGELFFGEGSRLTVL.